A single sample is the source of the 9 T cell receptor beta chains below, sequenced in a study of blood T cells in healthy people across ages. Combining a sample-barcoded 5' primer with a J-beta primer mix, a second PCR ran for roughly 7 to 12 cycles. TCRdb passed the 5' RACE reads through MiXCR, listing each CDR3 protein once. The sample holds fewer than 700,000 distinct CDR3 sequences, around 48% seen once. Sequencing was performed on blood. The source of these receptors is a man older than 75 in good health.

The rearrangement uses TRBV30 and TRBJ1-1, with D unclear. Per germline, CDR1 GTSNPN and CDR2 SVGIG (reference sequence). CDR3 length: 14 amino acids. With 0 bases removed from V and 4 bases from J, the gap between germline ends came to 12 bases. CDR3 sequence: CAWSVYGDSTEAFF. The CDR3 coding sequence is TGTGCCTGGAGTGTTTACGGCGATAGCACTGAAGCTTTCTTT.

The rearrangement uses TRBV6-2 or TRBV6-3 and TRBJ2-7; 9 bases fit TRBD1. Germline V gene data show CDR1 as MNHEY and CDR2 as SVGEGT. Trimming at V came to 5 bases and at J to 3 bases, leaving 8 bases not matched to a gene. The CDR3 contains 15 residues. The CDR3 DNA follows: TGTGCCAGCAGTCGTGGGGGGACAGGGAACTACGAGCAGTACTTC. Translation: CASSRGGTGNYEQYF.

The V gene is TRBV27, the J gene TRBJ2-3; tentative D call: TRBD1 (6 bases). V lost 3 bases to trimming and J lost 3 bases, with 10 bases between them. CDR3 size: 14 residues. Germline CDR1 is MNHEY and CDR2 is SMNVEV (reference sequence). CDR3 loop: CASSFQGPTDTQYF. DNA of the CDR3: TGTGCCAGCAGTTTCCAGGGGCCGACAGATACGCAGTATTTT.

This clonotype was counted at least ten times. This sequence joins TRBV6-6 and TRBJ2-4, with D unclear. V dropped 1 base and J dropped 4 bases, with 11 bases sitting between them. The CDR3 loop spans 15 amino acids. CDR1 is MNHNY and CDR2 is SVGAGI in the germline V gene (reference sequence). The CDR3 loop is CASSYLQAEKNIQYF. The DNA for the CDR3 is TGTGCCAGCAGTTACTTGCAGGCAGAAAAAAACATTCAGTACTTC.

This chain connects TRBV19 to TRBJ2-7; D assignment may be TRBD1 or TRBD2 (6 bases each). The CDR3 totals 14 residues. The germline CDR1 and CDR2 sequences are LNHDA and SQIVND (reference sequence). Trimming removed 2 bases at V and 1 base at J, with 9 bases between. CDR3 nucleotides: TGTGCCAGTAGTATACCGGGGGCTTCCTACGAGCAGTACTTC. As protein: CASSIPGASYEQYF. The whole variable domain, filled in from reference TRBV19 and TRBJ2-7, reads DGGITQSPKYLFRKEGQNVTLSCEQNLNHDAMYWYRQDPGQGLRLIYYSQIVNDFQKGDIAEGYSVSREKKESFPLTVTSAQKNPTAFYLCASSIPGASYEQYFGPGTRLTVT.

The CDR3 sequence: CAISPLSASTDTQYF. The CDR3 DNA reads TGTGCCATCAGCCCCCTCAGTGCTAGCACAGATACGCAGTATTTT. The genes are TRBV10-3 and TRBJ2-3; D gene unclear. This CDR3 region has 15 residues. With 6 bases removed from V and 0 bases from J, the gap between germline ends came to 13 bases. The V gene's germline CDR1 is ENHRY and CDR2 SYGVKD.

The genes are TRBV7-2 and TRBJ2-7; possibly TRBD2 for D (6 bases). Germline V CDR1 and CDR2: SGHTA, FQGNSA. Trimming took off 6 bases at V and 0 bases at J, with 15 bases between the two ends. The CDR3 length is 15 residues. CDR3 sequence (DNA): TGTGCCAGCAGGCCCGCTGGGGACTTCTCCTACGAGCAGTACTTC. Its protein product is CASRPAGDFSYEQYF.

Worth noting for this clonotype: The junction does not match germline at one end; this may be a read error. The CDR3 loop reads CATSESGRNHNEQFF. CDR3 DNA sequence: TGTGCCACCAGTGAAAGCGGGAGGAACCACAATGAGCAGTTCTTC. The chain joins TRBV6-1 to TRBJ2-1; 9 bases agree with TRBD2. The CDR3 consists of 15 residues. The germline CDR1 and CDR2 sequences are MNHNS and SASEGT.

Of note for this clonotype: The germline gene is not matched at one end of the junction; a read error may be the cause. This chain links TRBV6-5 with TRBJ2-1, with D perhaps matching TRBD1 or TRBD2 (6 bases each). This CDR3 is built from 13 residues. The germline CDR1 and CDR2 sequences are MNHEY and SVGAGI. This chain's CDR3 is CVSRLVGGYEQFF. The CDR3 nucleotides read TGTGTCAGCAGGCTCGTGGGGGGCTACGAGCAGTTCTTC.